This TCR beta chain is drawn from a study of blood T cell repertoires in COVID-19 (dated by TCRdb to the early 2020s). Regarding the research as a whole: The collaborator samples originated in the United States, Italy and Spain and spanned the acute and convalescent phases of COVID-19. The prospective study material was composed of cDNA or gDNA derived from T cells, B-cell-depleted T cells, or PBMCs. Deeply sampled blood TCRbeta repertoires from subjects exposed to, actively infected with, or recovered from COVID-19 were included in the dataset. The repertoires were made available in a free public database intended to serve as a resource for research on the immune response to SARS-CoV-2. Samples came from the ongoing ImmuneRACE study (first 160 participants) plus 1,254 subjects from 6 global collaborators. Nearly every sample came with metadata listing a de-identified subject ID, COVID-19 status, age in years and sex. Where HLA class I and class II types were available, the types were taken from metadata supplied by the sample provider, not from assay-based typing.

At one collaborating source in Seattle, patients were enrolled during active infection and were followed longitudinally through the course of disease. Whole blood was collected in K2EDTA tubes by collaborating institutions according to the institutions' own protocols. For TCRbeta analysis, collaborators shipped samples in one of three forms: frozen whole blood, isolated PBMCs, or DNA extracted from either of those sample types. From the cysteine through the phenylalanine, the CDR3 covers 17 amino acids. Only the CDR3 DNA stays, 51 bases, in frame from base 1. From the germline V gene (reference sequence), CDR1 is SSHAT and CDR2 is FNYEAQ. What the study reported, not specific to this receptor: The amount of clinical and demographic metadata varied by source and participant and was provided uncurated.

TCRbeta CDR3 regions were amplified from genomic DNA using the immunoSEQ Assay, a bias-controlled multiplex PCR. From the authors' description of their analysis: Nucleated cell counts per sample were estimated from amplification of reference gene primers within the assay. To quantify the absolute abundance of each unique TCRbeta CDR3 rearrangement, sequence reads were collapsed and filtered. For each sample, productive Simpson clonality was calculated by taking the square root of Simpson's diversity index across productive rearrangements. The immuneACCESS repertoire file appears here via TCRdb, limited to in-frame rearrangements. These files lack a portion of the clones; in checked studies, under half of the deficit traces to unresolved V genes, and the cause of the others is not known. D and trimming come from the DNA, and the V and J calls and clone size come from that table. For this sample the table gives more than 45,000 clones, of which around 84% were detected only once. Of the sample, roughly 2.5% is held by the ten largest clones.

As regards this clone: Its cognate antigen has yet to be identified. The junction and the germline gene differ at one end; a read error may be behind it.

The rearrangement combines TRBV7-7 with TRBJ1-1; the D gene is perhaps TRBD1, from 5 matching bases. This receptor was taken from a woman older than 75 with COVID-19, enrolled during active disease. The sequenced sample was peripheral blood. The bases are TGTGCTAGCAGCTTACTAAAAATGGGGGACTTGAACACTGAAGCTTTCTTT. Its translation is CASSLLKMGDLNTEAFF.